This entry lists 21 T cell receptor beta chains sequenced from one sample in a study of blood T cell repertoires in COVID-19. Using immunoSEQ multiplex PCR, the repertoire was profiled, and TCRdb retains in-frame clones only, with some absent. The data hold about 320,000 clones, with more than 75% observed a single time. Sequenced input: peripheral blood. Source of these receptors: a woman aged 50 to 60 with acute or convalescent COVID-19.

The CDR3 DNA reads as TGTGCCAGCAGTAACGACAGGGTCGGTCAGCCCCAGCATTTT. It encodes CASSNDRVGQPQHF. The V and J genes are TRBV6-5 and TRBJ1-5; 7 nucleotides line up with TRBD1. Germline trimming cut 5 bases from V and 6 bases from J; bases unmatched to any gene: 7. The CDR3 sequence is 14 residues long. Germline assignment: CDR1 MNHEY and CDR2 SVGAGI.

This rearrangement joins TRBV19 to TRBJ1-2; 8 bases agree with TRBD1. CDR3 length: 13 residues. From germline, CDR1 is LNHDA and CDR2 SQIVND (reference sequence). With V trimmed by 6 bases and J by 6 bases, 6 bases remained unmatched. CDR3 protein: CASSPWTGNGYTF. CDR3 in DNA: TGTGCCAGTAGCCCCTGGACAGGGAATGGCTACACCTTC.

This chain joins TRBV11-2 and TRBJ1-2, with no clear D. The CDR3 contains 15 residues. Germline-derived CDR1 and CDR2 are SGHAT and FQNNGV. Deletions cut 2 bases from V and 8 bases from J, with 18 bases between. CDR3 region: CASSLSKASGRGYTF. DNA of the CDR3: TGTGCCAGCAGCTTAAGCAAGGCCTCTGGGCGCGGCTACACCTTC.

In nucleotides, the CDR3 is TGTGCCAGCAGCCCCCAAGCGGGAGGGACCTACAATGAGCAGTTCTTC. Protein sequence: CASSPQAGGTYNEQFF. The V and J genes are TRBV9 and TRBJ2-1; TRBD2 matches at 10 bases. V lost 4 bases to trimming and J lost 2 bases; unmatched junction nucleotides: 6. Germline assignment: CDR1 SGDLS and CDR2 YYNGEE. This CDR3 region has 16 residues.

The chain combines TRBV29-1 with TRBJ1-1; 10 nucleotides match TRBD1. Germline lookup yields CDR1 SQVTM and CDR2 ANQGSEA. V gave up 8 bases and J gave up 4 bases; unmatched junction bases: 4. This CDR3 region has 12 residues. DNA for the CDR3: TGCAGCACGCGGACAGGGGGCACTGAAGCTTTCTTT. This sequence encodes CSTRTGGTEAFF.

This clone has only a few counts. The chain recombines TRBV27 with TRBJ1-2; weak D call: TRBD1 (6 bases). V was clipped by 3 bases and J by 4 bases, with 12 bases between them. CDR1 and CDR2 from the germline V gene are MNHEY and SMNVEV (reference sequence). CDR3 length: 14 amino acids. CDR3 region: CASSFGGQIYGYTF. The CDR3 DNA sequence: TGTGCCAGCAGTTTTGGAGGACAGATCTATGGCTACACCTTC.

The chain is built from TRBV5-1 and TRBJ1-6; 7 nucleotides agree with TRBD1. The V gene's germline CDR1 is SGHRS and CDR2 YFSETQ. V trimming: 2 bases; J trimming: 4 bases; junction bases outside the gene matches: 6. This CDR3 contains 16 residues. In nucleotides, the CDR3 is TGCGCCAGCAGCTTTGAAGGGGGCGGGTATAATTCACCCCTCCACTTT. It specifies CASSFEGGGYNSPLHF.

The rearrangement joins TRBV27 to TRBJ1-4; D unresolved. The CDR3 covers 13 residues. Trimming took 3 bases from V and 3 from J, leaving 5 bases between them. The germline V gene has CDR1 MNHEY and CDR2 SMNVEV (reference sequence). The CDR3 here is CASSFVPNEKLFF. CDR3 DNA: TGTGCCAGCAGTTTCGTTCCTAATGAAAAACTGTTTTTT. Using reference TRBV27 and TRBJ1-4 for the parts outside the CDR3, the full variable domain is EAQVTQNPRYLITVTGKKLTVTCSQNMNHEYMSWYRQDPGLGLRQIYYSMNVEVTDKGDVPEGYKVSRKEKRNFPLILESPSPNQTSLYFCASSFVPNEKLFFGSGTQLSVL.

The chain links TRBV7-8 to TRBJ2-1; 10 bases fit TRBD2. J gave up 6 bases and V 5 bases, and 7 bases lay outside the gene matches. Germline loops: CDR1 SGHVS, CDR2 FQNEAQ. The CDR3 contains 15 residues. As DNA, the CDR3 is TGTGCCAGCAGCACTCTAGCGGGAGTCGGCAATGAGCAGTTCTTC. Translated: CASSTLAGVGNEQFF.

The rearrangement uses TRBV18 and TRBJ1-1; tentatively, D is TRBD1 (5 bases). The germline CDR1 and CDR2 sequences are KGHSH and LQKENI. Trimming removed 2 bases at V and 8 bases at J, with 9 bases between. CDR3 length: 12 amino acids. CDR3 protein: CASSPGEGEAFF. The CDR3 region has the DNA TGTGCCAGCTCACCAGGGGAGGGGGAAGCTTTCTTT.

In this sample, this clone turned up once. This chain links TRBV28 with TRBJ2-5; possibly TRBD2 for D (5 bases). From germline, CDR1 is MDHEN and CDR2 SYDVKM. The ends were cut back, 4 bases at V and 6 bases at J, with 15 bases in the middle. The CDR3 covers 14 residues. CDR3 in DNA: TGTGCCAGCAGTTCAGCGGCGGCCCAGAAGACCCAGTACTTC. Translated, it gives CASSSAAAQKTQYF.

The chain combines TRBV19 with TRBJ2-3, with 8 nucleotides matching TRBD1. The CDR3 has 16 residues. Unmatched junction bases numbered 9, after V lost 7 bases and J lost 0 bases. CDR1 and CDR2 from the germline V gene are LNHDA and SQIVND (reference sequence). CDR3 DNA sequence: TGTGCCAGTACCAAAAGGACAGGGCCGAGCACAGATACGCAGTATTTT. Its protein product is CASTKRTGPSTDTQYF.

The chain couples TRBV13 to TRBJ2-7; D remains unclear. The ends were cut back, 8 bases at V and 0 bases at J, with 17 bases in the middle. The CDR3 is 15 amino acids. Germline values: CDR1 PRHDT, CDR2 FYEKMQ (reference sequence). CDR3 DNA: TGTGCCAGCTCCCCCCCCGGCGGCATCTCCTACGAGCAGTACTTC. Protein sequence: CASSPPGGISYEQYF.

This rearrangement joins TRBV27 to TRBJ2-3; 8 bases fit TRBD1. There are 17 residues in the CDR3. Germline trimming cut 6 bases from V and 2 bases from J; bases unmatched to any gene: 13. Germline lookup yields CDR1 MNHEY and CDR2 SMNVEV (reference sequence). The CDR3: CASSPRTGRPLTDTQYF. CDR3 sequence (DNA): TGTGCCAGCAGCCCCCGGACAGGGCGGCCCCTCACAGATACGCAGTATTTT.

The chain is built from TRBV24-1 and TRBJ2-2; perhaps TRBD1 as D (6 bases). The CDR3 is 14 amino acids. Germline values: CDR1 KGHDR, CDR2 SFDVKD. The ends were cut back, 6 bases at V and 7 bases at J, with 14 bases in the middle. The CDR3 reads CATSNRAGDGELFF. The CDR3 DNA sequence: TGTGCCACCAGTAACAGGGCCGGGGACGGGGAGCTGTTTTTT.

This rearrangement joins TRBV2 to TRBJ1-3; no clear D. The CDR3 extends over 14 amino acids. CDR1 is SNHLY and CDR2 is FYNNEI in the germline V gene. V lost 6 bases and J lost 0, with 9 bases in between. Here the CDR3 DNA reads TGTGCCAGCAGCAGACAAGTCTCTGGAAACACCATATATTTT. Its protein product is CASSRQVSGNTIYF. Variable domain in full (rest from reference TRBV2 and TRBJ1-3): EPEVTQTPSHQVTQMGQEVILRCVPISNHLYFYWYRQILGQKVEFLVSFYNNEISEKSEIFDDQFSVERPDGSNFTLKIRSTKLEDSAMYFCASSRQVSGNTIYFGEGSWLTVV.

The chain links TRBV3-1 (or the pseudogene TRBV3-2) to TRBJ2-7; D is possibly TRBD2 (6 bases). The CDR3 totals 14 residues. Per germline, CDR1 LGHDT and CDR2 YNNKEL (reference sequence). The V end was cut by 4 bases, the J end by 0 bases, with 10 bases between. The CDR3 sequence: CASSPGLGSYEQYF. The CDR3 bases are TGTGCCAGCAGCCCGGGACTCGGCTCCTACGAGCAGTACTTC.

This chain uses TRBV27 with TRBJ1-2; 9 nucleotides align to TRBD1. CDR3 length: 17 residues. In germline, CDR1 is MNHEY, CDR2 SMNVEV (reference sequence). V lost 2 bases to trimming and J lost 13 bases; unmatched junction nucleotides: 20. The CDR3: CASSLQGTGFDWARCTF. Here the CDR3 DNA reads TGTGCCAGCAGTTTACAGGGGACAGGGTTTGACTGGGCAAGGTGCACCTTC.

The rearrangement joins TRBV9 to TRBJ2-7, with D perhaps TRBD1 (5 bases). CDR1 and CDR2 from the germline V gene are SGDLS and YYNGEE. V was trimmed by 0 bases and J by 3 bases, leaving 13 bases between them. This CDR3 spans 15 amino acids. CDR3 coding DNA: TGTGCCAGCAGCGTAGTTGGGGCCCCCCTCTACGAGCAGTACTTC. Encoded protein: CASSVVGAPLYEQYF.

The chain couples TRBV30 to TRBJ1-1; D uncertain. This CDR3 comprises 14 residues. V shed 1 base and J shed 4 bases, with 13 bases lying between them. The V gene's germline CDR1 is GTSNPN and CDR2 SVGIG (reference sequence). CDR3 DNA sequence: TGTGCCTGGAGTGCCTATCGAGCGGGCACTGAAGCTTTCTTT. This encodes CAWSAYRAGTEAFF.

The V gene is TRBV4-1, the J gene TRBJ2-2; 7 bases agree with TRBD2. J lost 2 bases, V lost 3 bases, and 6 bases had no gene match. The CDR3 runs to 16 residues. Germline-derived CDR1 and CDR2 are MGHRA and YSYEKL. CDR3 in amino acids: CASSHLGTTNTGELFF. The CDR3 bases are TGCGCCAGCAGCCATCTAGGGACTACCAACACCGGGGAGCTGTTTTTT.